This T cell receptor beta chain was sequenced for a study of blood T cells in healthy people across ages (dated by TCRdb to between 2014 and 2017). Notes on the research overall: In model experiments, roughly one uniquely barcoded TCR beta cDNA molecule per two T cells was captured by template switching. Two additional independent replicas of 1 million unique cDNA reads from the same blood draw were analyzed for two donors (one aged 18 to 30 and one aged 80 or older). The donors were divided into four age groups: young (average approximately 17 years), middle-aged (about 41), aged (62) and long-lived (about 90). To avoid experimental bias, donors of different ages were spread randomly across the sequencing lanes. Using deep sequencing normalized with unique cDNA molecular identifiers, the study measured how TCR beta repertoire diversity changes with age. Results the study describes overall, beyond this receptor: Observed TCR beta diversity correlated strongly with the percentage of naive T cells measured by flow cytometry. The CMV infection status of donors was not known, potentially confounding age-related changes in expanded clonotypes. Observed TCR beta diversity per million T cells fell roughly linearly with age, and a significant reduction was already apparent by age around 44. Because profiling used bulk unsorted PBMCs, naive and antigen-experienced compartments could not be compared conclusively. Compared with the aged group, the long-lived group had more naive CD4+ T cells, fewer expanded clones and increased TCR diversity, a pattern suggesting age selection. Estimates of total diversity from one million sequenced T cells were regarded as lower bounds and underestimates.

Donors were 30 to 45 systemically healthy Caucasian individuals from Russia aged roughly 6 to 95 years. Around 9.8 milliliters of peripheral blood were collected from each donor into EDTA-treated Vacutainer tubes. PBMCs were isolated by Ficoll-Paque density-gradient centrifugation, with at least 6 million obtained per sample. Trizol reagent was used to extract total RNA from the PBMCs, yielding at least 5 micrograms per sample. The percentages of naive CD45RAhigh/CD27high T cells were determined by flow cytometry on a PBMC aliquot from every donor. The library was produced with 5' RACE. Sequenced on an Illumina HiSeq 2500. A second PCR of about 7 to 12 cycles was performed with a sample-barcoded 5' primer and a J-beta primer mix. A template-switch 5' adaptor carrying 12 random nucleotides introduced a unique molecular identifier onto each TCR beta cDNA molecule. Each sample yielded at least 3 million CDR3-containing paired-end reads. All of the RNA was converted into first-strand cDNA using the Mint cDNA synthesis kit, with a TRBC-specific oligonucleotide serving as the primer. Following uracil-DNA glycosylase treatment, a first 18-cycle PCR with universal primers M1SS and BC2_uni_R was performed on all cDNA. The original pipeline was this. Normalization of each sample was performed by random selection of 1 million high-quality reads, each carrying a distinct molecular identifier. Reads sharing molecular identifiers were discarded rather than binned into consensus sequences. MiTCR, run with a Q25 quality threshold and the strictest error-elimination algorithm, handled CDR3 identification, clonotype clustering and error correction. A nonparametric unseen species model with Euler transformation was used to estimate a lower bound on total TCR beta diversity. TCRdb reran the public reads through fastp at Q25 and MiXCR, keeping productive beta chains. Rows are combined by CDR3 protein, so each entry shows the most common genes and DNA. The V and J calls and clone size are TCRdb's, not the authors'. The sample profile shows hundreds of thousands of distinct CDR3 sequences; around a fifth of them were found once. Under 4% of the sample is in the top ten clones.

This clonotype was seen more than once but under ten times. Its target antigen remains unknown. No base quality information exists; no much larger clone differs at one position. The CDR3 covers 13 residues, taking in both the cysteine and the phenylalanine. The only DNA kept is the CDR3, 39 bases in frame from the first base. CDR1 is given as MDHEN and CDR2 as SYDVKM, both from the germline V gene. V and J are truncated by 3 bases and 11 bases respectively, leaving an intervening sequence of 11 bases. Sequencing used blood. This receptor was taken from a man aged 70 or older in good health. This sequence uses TRBV28 and TRBJ1-6; the D segment could be TRBD1, given 6 matching bases. The DNA is TGTGCCAGCAGTTTCCAGGGGAATACACCCCTCCACTTT. Translated, it gives CASSFQGNTPLHF.